The entry below describes one TCR beta chain. Antigen specificity is unknown. Only in-frame clones appear in the TCRdb table, and some are missing; sequencing was by immunoSEQ multiplex PCR. The sample has about 85,000 clones; under 85% are singletons. The data were taken from a study of graft-versus-host responses after intestinal transplantation. Study at large: Once they had received anti-thymocyte globulin induction, all recipients took tacrolimus and steroids for about 3 years. Study-wide results and limits: Allografts carried high graft-versus-host to host-versus-graft clonal ratios in patients having graft-donor T cell macrochimerism. Recipient marrow held GvH clones, some first seen in ileum or blood.

This CDR3 has 13 amino acids. V was shortened by 3 bases and J by 0 bases, with 4 bases between the two germline ends. Per the germline V gene, CDR1 is MRHNA and CDR2 is SNTAGT. The chain combines TRBV6-4 with TRBJ2-3; unclear D gene. The sequence derives from a human donor who received an intestinal transplant. The sequenced sample was unstimulated CD8+ T cells sorted from spleen or lymph node cells, obtained before intestinal transplant. CDR3 nucleotide sequence: TGTGCCAGCAGTGAAGACAGCACAGATACGCAGTATTTT. This codes for CASSEDSTDTQYF.